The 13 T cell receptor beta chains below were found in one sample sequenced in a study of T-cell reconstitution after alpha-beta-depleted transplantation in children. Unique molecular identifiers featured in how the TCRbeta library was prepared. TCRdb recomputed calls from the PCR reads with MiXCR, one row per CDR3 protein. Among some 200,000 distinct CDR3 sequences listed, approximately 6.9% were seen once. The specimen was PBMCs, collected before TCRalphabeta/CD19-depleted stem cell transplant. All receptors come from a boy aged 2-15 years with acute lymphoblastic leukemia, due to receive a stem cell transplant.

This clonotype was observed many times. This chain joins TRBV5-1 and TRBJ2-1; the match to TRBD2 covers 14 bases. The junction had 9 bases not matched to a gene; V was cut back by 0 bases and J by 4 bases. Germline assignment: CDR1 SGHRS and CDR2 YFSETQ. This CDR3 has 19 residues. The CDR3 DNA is TGCGCCAGCAGCTTGGTCGGGGGGACTAGCGGGAGTTCGTACAATGAGCAGTTCTTC. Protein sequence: CASSLVGGTSGSSYNEQFF.

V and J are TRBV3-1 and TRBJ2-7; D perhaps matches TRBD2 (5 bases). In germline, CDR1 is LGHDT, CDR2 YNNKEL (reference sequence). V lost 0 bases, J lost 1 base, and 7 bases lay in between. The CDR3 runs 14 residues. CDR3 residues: CASSQETSSYEQYF. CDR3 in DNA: TGTGCCAGCAGCCAAGAAACTAGTTCCTACGAGCAGTACTTC.

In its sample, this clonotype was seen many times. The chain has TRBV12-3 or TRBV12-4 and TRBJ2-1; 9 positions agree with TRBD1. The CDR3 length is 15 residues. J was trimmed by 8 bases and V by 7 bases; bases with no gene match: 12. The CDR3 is CASTHSGTGLYEQFF. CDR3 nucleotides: TGTGCCAGCACCCACTCCGGGACAGGGCTCTATGAGCAGTTCTTC.

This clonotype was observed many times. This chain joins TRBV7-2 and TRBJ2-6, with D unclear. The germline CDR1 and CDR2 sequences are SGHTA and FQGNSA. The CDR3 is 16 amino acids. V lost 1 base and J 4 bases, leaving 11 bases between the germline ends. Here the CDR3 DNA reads TGTGCCAGCAGCTTAGTAACTCAAGTAGGGGCCAACGTCCTGACTTTC. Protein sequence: CASSLVTQVGANVLTF.

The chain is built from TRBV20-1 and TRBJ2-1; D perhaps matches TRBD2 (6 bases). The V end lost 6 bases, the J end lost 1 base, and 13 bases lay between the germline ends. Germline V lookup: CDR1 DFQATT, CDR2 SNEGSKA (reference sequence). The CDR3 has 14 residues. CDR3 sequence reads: CSARDWFSYNEQFF. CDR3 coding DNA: TGCAGTGCCCGGGACTGGTTTTCCTACAATGAGCAGTTCTTC.

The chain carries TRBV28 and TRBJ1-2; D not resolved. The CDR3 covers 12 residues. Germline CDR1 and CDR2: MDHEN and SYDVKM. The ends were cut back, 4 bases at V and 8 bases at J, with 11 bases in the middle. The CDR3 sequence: CASSSSLWGYTF. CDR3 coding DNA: TGTGCCAGCAGTTCCTCGTTGTGGGGCTACACCTTC.

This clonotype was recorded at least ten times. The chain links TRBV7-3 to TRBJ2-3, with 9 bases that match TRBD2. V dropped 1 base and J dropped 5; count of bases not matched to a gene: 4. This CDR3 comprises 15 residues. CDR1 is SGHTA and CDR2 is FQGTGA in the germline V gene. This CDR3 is CASSLRRGGRDTQYF. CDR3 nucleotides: TGTGCCAGCAGCTTAAGGCGGGGGGGCCGAGATACGCAGTATTTT.

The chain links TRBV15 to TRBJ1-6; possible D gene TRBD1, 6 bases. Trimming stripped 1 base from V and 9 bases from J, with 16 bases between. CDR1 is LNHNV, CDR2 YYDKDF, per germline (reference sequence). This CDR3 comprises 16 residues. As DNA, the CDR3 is TGTGCCACCAGCAGAGGGCCCGCAGGGGTGGGTTCACCCCTCCACTTT. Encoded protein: CATSRGPAGVGSPLHF.

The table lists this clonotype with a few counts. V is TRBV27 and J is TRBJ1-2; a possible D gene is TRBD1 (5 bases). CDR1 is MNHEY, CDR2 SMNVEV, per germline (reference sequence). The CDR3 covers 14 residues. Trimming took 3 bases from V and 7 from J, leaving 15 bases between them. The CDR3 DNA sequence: TGTGCCAGCAGTTTTGGCCCCGGGGCGGGTGGCTACACCTTC. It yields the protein CASSFGPGAGGYTF.

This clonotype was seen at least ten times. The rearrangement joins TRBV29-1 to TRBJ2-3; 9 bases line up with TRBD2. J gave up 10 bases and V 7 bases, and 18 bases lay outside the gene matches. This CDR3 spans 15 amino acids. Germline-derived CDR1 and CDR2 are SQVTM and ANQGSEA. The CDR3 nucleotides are TGCAGCGCCCGAAAAGAACCGGGACTAGCTGCTTCGCAGTATTTT. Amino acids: CSARKEPGLAASQYF.

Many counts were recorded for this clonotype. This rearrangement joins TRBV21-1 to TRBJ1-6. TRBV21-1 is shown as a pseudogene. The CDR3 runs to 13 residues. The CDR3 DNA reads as TGTGCCAGCAGTCTCATACCGTGTTCACCCCTCCACTTT. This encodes CASSLIPCSPLHF.

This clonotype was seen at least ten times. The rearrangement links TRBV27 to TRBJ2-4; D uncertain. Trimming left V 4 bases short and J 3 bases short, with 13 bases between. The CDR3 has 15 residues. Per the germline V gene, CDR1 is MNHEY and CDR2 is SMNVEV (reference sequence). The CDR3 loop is CASSSPKFSKNIQYF. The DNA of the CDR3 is TGTGCCAGCAGTTCCCCAAAGTTCAGCAAAAACATTCAGTACTTC.

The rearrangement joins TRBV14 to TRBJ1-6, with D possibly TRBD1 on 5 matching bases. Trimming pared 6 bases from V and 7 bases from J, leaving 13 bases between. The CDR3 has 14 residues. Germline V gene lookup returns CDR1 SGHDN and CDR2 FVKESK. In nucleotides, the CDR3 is TGTGCCAGCAGACTTCAGGGCTACAATTCACCCCTCCACTTT. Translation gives CASRLQGYNSPLHF.